Listed below are T cell receptor beta chains from one sample, sequenced in a study of shared clonotypes between healthy human individuals. Libraries were prepared by immunoSEQ multiplex PCR; TCRdb keeps only in-frame clonotypes and omits some of them. The profile shows around 430,000 clones, around 79% of them singletons. Specimen: PBMCs. The receptor source for this set is a woman aged 40 to 49 in good health. Some clones in this sample may be carry-over from other donors' samples. Both conserved end residues are part of each CDR3. The D gene is left open where the match is weak. Only some rows state a clone size, as once, few, many or a class for expanded clones.

CDR3 protein	CDR3 DNA	clone size	J gene	V gene	D gene
CATSSNRDQPQHF	TGTGCCACCAGCAGCAACAGGGACCAGCCCCAGCATTTT	NA	TRBJ1-5	TRBV15	NA
CSVEKGAGTDTQYF	TGCAGCGTTGAAAAGGGGGCCGGCACAGATACGCAGTATTTT	NA	TRBJ2-3	TRBV29-1	TRBD1
CASSSSGTAASYGYTF	TGTGCCAGCAGCTCATCCGGGACAGCGGCCAGCTATGGCTACACCTTC	many	TRBJ1-2	TRBV11-2	TRBD1
CASSEASYYEQYF	TGTGCCAGCAGTGAAGCCTCTTACTACGAGCAGTACTTC	once	TRBJ2-7	TRBV6-1	NA
CASSWEGRPETQYF	TGTGCCAGCAGCTGGGAGGGGCGCCCAGAGACCCAGTACTTC	NA	TRBJ2-5	TRBV6-1	TRBD2
CASSFFLPEGNEQFF	TGTGCCAGCAGTTTCTTTCTACCCGAGGGTAATGAGCAGTTCTTC	NA	TRBJ2-1	TRBV27	NA
CASSFAGADYEQYF	TGTGCCAGCAGCTTTGCAGGGGCGGACTACGAGCAGTACTTC	NA	TRBJ2-7	TRBV7-8	NA
CASRRTGWSEAFF	TGTGCCAGCAGGAGGACAGGGTGGTCAGAAGCTTTCTTT	few	TRBJ1-1	TRBV2	TRBD1
CASSLYGTGGFQPQHF	TGTGCCAGCAGCTTGTATGGGACAGGGGGCTTTCAGCCCCAGCATTTT	NA	TRBJ1-5	TRBV5-5	TRBD1
CASSLFGQRYGYTF	TGTGCCAGCAGCTTGTTTGGACAGAGATATGGCTACACCTTC	NA	TRBJ1-2	TRBV5-4	NA
CASSESRINYEQYF	TGTGCCAGCAGTGAATCCAGGATCAACTACGAGCAGTACTTC	NA	TRBJ2-7	TRBV2	NA
CASIPDREPYNEQFF	TGTGCCAGCATCCCGGACAGGGAGCCCTACAATGAGCAGTTCTTC	many	TRBJ2-1	TRBV7-2	TRBD1
CASSYQGARGKLFF	TGTGCCAGCAGTTATCAGGGGGCGCGGGGAAAACTGTTTTTT	NA	TRBJ1-4	TRBV28	TRBD1
CASSEGARANTGELFF	TGTGCCAGCAGTGAGGGGGCTAGAGCGAACACCGGGGAGCTGTTTTTT	NA	TRBJ2-2	TRBV25-1	NA
CATLPGPRSSYEQYF	TGTGCCACACTTCCGGGACCGAGGAGCTCCTACGAGCAGTACTTC	NA	TRBJ2-7	TRBV28	NA
CASSQSGQGDGYTF	TGTGCCAGCAGCCAATCGGGACAGGGAGATGGCTACACCTTC	once	TRBJ1-2	TRBV4-2	TRBD1
CASSFTVNTEAFF	TGCGCCAGCAGCTTCACAGTTAACACTGAAGCTTTCTTT	NA	TRBJ1-1	TRBV5-1	NA
CASSLLTDQETQYF	TGCGCCAGCAGCCTATTGACAGACCAAGAGACCCAGTACTTC	NA	TRBJ2-5	TRBV5-1	NA
CASSFGQGAGGYTF	TGTGCCAGCAGCTTCGGACAGGGGGCTGGTGGCTACACCTTC	NA	TRBJ1-2	TRBV7-2	TRBD1
CASSQDPPDANSGNTIYF	TGTGCCAGCAGCCAAGACCCCCCGGACGCAAACTCTGGAAACACCATATATTTT	NA	TRBJ1-3	TRBV4-2	NA
CASSPRVSSGNTIYF	TGTGCCAGCTCCCCAAGGGTCAGCTCTGGAAACACCATATATTTT	NA	TRBJ1-3	TRBV18	NA
CASRRPGLTTDTQYF	TGTGCCAGCAGACGCCCGGGACTCACCACAGATACGCAGTATTTT	NA	TRBJ2-3	TRBV11-2	NA
CAISAPGGDQPQHF	TGTGCCATCAGTGCGCCAGGGGGCGATCAGCCCCAGCATTTT	few	TRBJ1-5	TRBV10-3	TRBD1
CAISGSRDGEQYF	TGTGCCATCAGTGGGTCCCGGGACGGCGAGCAGTACTTC	few	TRBJ2-7	TRBV10-3	NA
CASSPGNVVSYEQYF	TGCGCCAGCAGCCCCGGGAACGTCGTCTCCTACGAGCAGTACTTC	NA	TRBJ2-7	TRBV5-1	NA
CASSPPINTGDTQYF	TGCGCCAGCAGCCCGCCAATCAATACTGGAGATACGCAGTATTTT	NA	TRBJ2-3	TRBV4-1	NA
CASGLDGLNTEAFF	TGTGCTAGTGGTTTGGACGGATTGAACACTGAAGCTTTCTTT	NA	TRBJ1-1	TRBV12-5	NA
CASSPKTGNYGYTF	TGCGCCAGCAGCCCAAAGACAGGAAACTATGGCTACACCTTC	once	TRBJ1-2	TRBV4-1	NA
CASSPTGIQNIQYF	TGCGCCAGCAGTCCGACAGGGATCCAAAACATTCAGTACTTC	NA	TRBJ2-4	TRBV5-1	TRBD1
CASSRDIRSYEQYF	TGCGCCAGCAGCAGAGACATCCGCTCCTACGAGCAGTACTTC	NA	TRBJ2-7	TRBV5-1	NA
CASISSTGGFETQYF	TGTGCCAGCATTAGTTCGACAGGGGGCTTTGAGACCCAGTACTTC	NA	TRBJ2-5	TRBV2	TRBD1
CASSWLRGEEEQYF	TGTGCCAGCAGTTGGCTGCGGGGCGAGGAAGAGCAGTACTTC	NA	TRBJ2-7	TRBV28	NA
CASSLSGPVLNEQFF	TGTGCCAGCAGCTTATCAGGACCTGTGCTCAATGAGCAGTTCTTC	NA	TRBJ2-1	TRBV7-2	NA
CASSQPGLVYNEQFF	TGTGCCAGCAGTCAGCCGGGACTAGTCTACAATGAGCAGTTCTTC	NA	TRBJ2-1	TRBV11-2	TRBD2
CASSLAQTGNYEQYF	TGTGCCAGCAGCTTAGCCCAGACAGGAAACTACGAGCAGTACTTC	NA	TRBJ2-7	TRBV7-2	NA
CASRPGVAGNTIYF	TGTGCCAGCCGTCCGGGGGTAGCCGGAAACACCATATATTTT	NA	TRBJ1-3	TRBV6-5	NA
CASSLAWDEKLFF	TGTGCCAGCAGCTTAGCGTGGGATGAAAAACTGTTTTTT	NA	TRBJ1-4	TRBV7-2	NA
CASSLDRRGHNEQFF	TGTGCCAGCAGTTTAGACCGCCGCGGTCACAATGAGCAGTTCTTC	NA	TRBJ2-1	TRBV27	NA
CASSLFLHTTNEKLFF	TGTGCCAGCAGTTTATTCCTACATACCACTAATGAAAAACTGTTTTTT	NA	TRBJ1-4	TRBV28	NA
CASSQLTGRSYNEQFF	TGTGCCAGCAGCCAATTAACCGGGAGATCCTACAATGAGCAGTTCTTC	NA	TRBJ2-1	TRBV16	NA